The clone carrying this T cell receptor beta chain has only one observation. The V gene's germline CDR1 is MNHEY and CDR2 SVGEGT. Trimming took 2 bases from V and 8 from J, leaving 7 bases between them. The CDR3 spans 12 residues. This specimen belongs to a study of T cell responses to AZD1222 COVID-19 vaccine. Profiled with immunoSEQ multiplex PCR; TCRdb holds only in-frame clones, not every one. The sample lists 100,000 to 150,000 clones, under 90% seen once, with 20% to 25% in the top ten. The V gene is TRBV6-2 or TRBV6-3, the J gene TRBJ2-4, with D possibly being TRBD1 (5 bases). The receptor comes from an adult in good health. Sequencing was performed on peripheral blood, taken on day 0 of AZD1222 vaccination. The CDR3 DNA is TGTGCCAGCAGTTACAGGGGCGACATTCAGTACTTC. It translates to CASSYRGDIQYF.